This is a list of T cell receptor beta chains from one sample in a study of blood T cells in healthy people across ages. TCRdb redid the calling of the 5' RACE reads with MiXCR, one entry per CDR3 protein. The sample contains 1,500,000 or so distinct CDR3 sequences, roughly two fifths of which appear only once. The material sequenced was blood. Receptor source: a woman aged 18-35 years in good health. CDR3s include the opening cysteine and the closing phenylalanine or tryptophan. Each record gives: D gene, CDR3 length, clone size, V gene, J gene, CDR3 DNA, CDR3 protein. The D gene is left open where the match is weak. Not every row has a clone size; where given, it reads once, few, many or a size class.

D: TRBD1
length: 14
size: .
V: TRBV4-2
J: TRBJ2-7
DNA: TGTGCCAGCTCCGGACAGGTAGTAGACTACGAGCAGTACTTC
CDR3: CASSGQVVDYEQYF

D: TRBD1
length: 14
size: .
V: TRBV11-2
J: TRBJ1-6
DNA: TGTGCCAGCAGGGGGGGACAGTGGAATTCACCCCTCCACTTT
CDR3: CASRGGQWNSPLHF

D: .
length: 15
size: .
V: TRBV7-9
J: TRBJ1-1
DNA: TGTGCCAGCAGCCCGCCGACGAGGGGAGTGACTGAAGCTTTCTTT
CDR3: CASSPPTRGVTEAFF

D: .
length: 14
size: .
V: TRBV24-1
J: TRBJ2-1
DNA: TGTGCCACCTGTAGCGCGAGCTCCTACAATGAGCAGTTCTTC
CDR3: CATCSASSYNEQFF

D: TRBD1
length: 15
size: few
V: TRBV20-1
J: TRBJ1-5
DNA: TGCAGTGCTGGGGGACCTGGACAGGGCAATCAGCCCCAGCATTTT
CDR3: CSAGGPGQGNQPQHF

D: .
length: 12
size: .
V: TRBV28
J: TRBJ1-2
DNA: TGTGCCAGCAGTTTATCCGAATATGGCTACACCTTC
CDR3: CASSLSEYGYTF

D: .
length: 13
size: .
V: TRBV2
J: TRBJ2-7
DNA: TGTGCCAGCAGTTCGGGACGTTTAGGCGAGCAGTACTTC
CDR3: CASSSGRLGEQYF

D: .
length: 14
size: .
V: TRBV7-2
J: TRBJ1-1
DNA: TGTGCCAGCAGCTTATACGACGCGAACACTGAAGCTTTCTTT
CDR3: CASSLYDANTEAFF

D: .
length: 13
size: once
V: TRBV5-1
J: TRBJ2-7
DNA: TGCGCCAGCAGGCGGTGGGGGGACGATGAGCAGTACTTC
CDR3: CASRRWGDDEQYF

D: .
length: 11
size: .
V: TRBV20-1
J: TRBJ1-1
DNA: TGCAGTGCCACTGACAACACTGAAGCTTTCTTT
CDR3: CSATDNTEAFF

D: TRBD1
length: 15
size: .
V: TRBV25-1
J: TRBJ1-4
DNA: TGTGCCAGCAGTGGGAGGACAGGGTTAAGTGAAAAACTGTTTTTT
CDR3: CASSGRTGLSEKLFF

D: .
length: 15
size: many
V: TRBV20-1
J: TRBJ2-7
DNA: TGCAGTGCTAACCCTCGACTCGCTGCCGCCTACGAGCAGTACTTC
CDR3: CSANPRLAAAYEQYF

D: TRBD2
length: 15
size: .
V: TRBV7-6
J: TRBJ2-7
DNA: TGTGCCAGCAGCTCTGGACGAGCGGGAGTATACGAGCAGTACTTC
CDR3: CASSSGRAGVYEQYF

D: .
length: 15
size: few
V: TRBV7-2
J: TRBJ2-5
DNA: TGTGCCAGCAGCTTAGATCCGGCCTCACAAGAGACCCAGTACTTC
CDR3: CASSLDPASQETQYF

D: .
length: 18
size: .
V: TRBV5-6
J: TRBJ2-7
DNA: TGTGCCAGCAGCCTTTTCGAGACAGCGAACAGAGGCTCCTACGAGCAGTACTTC
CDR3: CASSLFETANRGSYEQYF

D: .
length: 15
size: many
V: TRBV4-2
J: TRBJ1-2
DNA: TGTGCCAGCAGCCGTCAACCCGACATGGGAATTGGCTACACCTTC
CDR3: CASSRQPDMGIGYTF

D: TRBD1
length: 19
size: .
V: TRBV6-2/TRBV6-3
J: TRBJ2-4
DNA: TGTGCCAGCAGTTACGGAGGGACAGGCGATTTCCTAGCCAAAAACATTCAGTACTTC
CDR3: CASSYGGTGDFLAKNIQYF

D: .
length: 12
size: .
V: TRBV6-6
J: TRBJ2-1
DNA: TGTGCCAGCAGTCCACACTACAATGAGCAGTTCTTC
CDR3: CASSPHYNEQFF

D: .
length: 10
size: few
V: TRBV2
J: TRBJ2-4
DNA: TGTGCCAGCAGTGGAGCAGGGACGTACTTC
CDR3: CASSGAGTYF

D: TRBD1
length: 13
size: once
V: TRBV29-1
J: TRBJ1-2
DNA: TGCAGCGCCACGACAGGGGGCGTCGGTGGCTACACCTTC
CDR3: CSATTGGVGGYTF

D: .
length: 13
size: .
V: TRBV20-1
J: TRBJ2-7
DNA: TGCAGTGCTGGCTCAACTGCCCTCTACGAGCAGTACTTC
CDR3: CSAGSTALYEQYF

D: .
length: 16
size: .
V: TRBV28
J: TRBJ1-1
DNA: TGTGCCAGCAGTTTTCATCTGGGGGCTTCGAACACTGAAGCTTTCTTT
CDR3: CASSFHLGASNTEAFF

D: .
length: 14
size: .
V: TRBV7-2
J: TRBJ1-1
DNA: TGTGCCAGCAGCCCTCAACGGGGTGAGACTGAAGCTTTCTTT
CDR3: CASSPQRGETEAFF

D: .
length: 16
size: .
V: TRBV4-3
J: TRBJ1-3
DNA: TGCGCCAGCAGCCAAGAGAGAGGGCCGGTGGGAAACACCATATATTTT
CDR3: CASSQERGPVGNTIYF

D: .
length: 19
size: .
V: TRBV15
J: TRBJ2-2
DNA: TGTGCCACCAGCAGACGTTCGACCTTTGGGACACTTAACACCGGGGAGCTGTTTTTT
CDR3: CATSRRSTFGTLNTGELFF

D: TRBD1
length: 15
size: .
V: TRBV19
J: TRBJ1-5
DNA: TGTGCCAGTAGTACACAGGGGGCTGGCAATCAGCCCCAGCATTTT
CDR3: CASSTQGAGNQPQHF

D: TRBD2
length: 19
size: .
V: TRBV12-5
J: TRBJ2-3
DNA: TGTGCTAGTGGTTTGGTTCTCGGCCCCGGGACTAGCGGCACAGATACGCAGTATTTT
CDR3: CASGLVLGPGTSGTDTQYF

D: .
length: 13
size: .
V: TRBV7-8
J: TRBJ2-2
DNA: TGTGCCGGCAGCTCCATATCGGGCGGGGAGCTGTTTTTT
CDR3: CAGSSISGGELFF

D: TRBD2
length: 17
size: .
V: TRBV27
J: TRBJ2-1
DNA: TGTGCCAGCAGTCCGGGACTAGCGGGAGGGCCGAACAATGAGCAGTTCTTC
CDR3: CASSPGLAGGPNNEQFF

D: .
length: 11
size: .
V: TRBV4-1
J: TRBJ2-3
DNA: TGCGCCAGCAGCCAGGGATACGGGCAGTATTTT
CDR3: CASSQGYGQYF

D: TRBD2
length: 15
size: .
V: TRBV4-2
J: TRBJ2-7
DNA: TGTGCCAGCAGCCAAGGCGGGGGGGCTATTAACGAGCAGTACTTC
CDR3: CASSQGGGAINEQYF

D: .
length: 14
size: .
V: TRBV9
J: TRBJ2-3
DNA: TGTGCCAGCAGCGTAGCCGGAAGGGGAGATACGCAGTATTTT
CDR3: CASSVAGRGDTQYF

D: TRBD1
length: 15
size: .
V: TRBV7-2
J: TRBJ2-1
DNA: TGTGCCAGCAGGCTGGACAGGGAGTCCTACAATGAGCAGTTCTTC
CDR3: CASRLDRESYNEQFF

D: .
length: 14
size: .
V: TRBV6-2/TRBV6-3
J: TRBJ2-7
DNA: TGTGCCAGCAGTTACTCGGCAGTAACCTACGAGCAGTACTTC
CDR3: CASSYSAVTYEQYF

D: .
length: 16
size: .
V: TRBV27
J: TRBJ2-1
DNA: TGTGCCAGCAGTCCCACCAGCGGACCCCACTACAATGAGCAGTTCTTC
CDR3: CASSPTSGPHYNEQFF

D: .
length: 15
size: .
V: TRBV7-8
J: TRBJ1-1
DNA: TGTGCCAGCAGCTTATACCCTGGGGTAAACACTGTAGCTTTCTTT
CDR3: CASSLYPGVNTVAFF

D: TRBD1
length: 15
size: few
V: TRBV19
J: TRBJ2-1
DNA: TGTGCCAGTATGGAAGACAGGGGGCGATACAATGAGCAGTTCTTC
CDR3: CASMEDRGRYNEQFF

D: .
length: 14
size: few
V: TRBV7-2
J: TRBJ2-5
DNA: TGTGCCAGCAGCTTGCCCTCCACGGGGGAGACCCAGTACTTC
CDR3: CASSLPSTGETQYF

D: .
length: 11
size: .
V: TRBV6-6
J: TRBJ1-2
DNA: TGTGCCAGCAGGGAAGACTATGGCTACACCTTC
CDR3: CASREDYGYTF

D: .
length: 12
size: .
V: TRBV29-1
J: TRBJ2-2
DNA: TGCAGCGTTGTAGGGTCCAGCGGGGAGCTGTTTTTT
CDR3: CSVVGSSGELFF

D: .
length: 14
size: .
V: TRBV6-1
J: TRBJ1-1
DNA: TGTGCCAGCAGTGGGGCGTACGGGATCACTGAAGCTTTCTTT
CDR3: CASSGAYGITEAFF

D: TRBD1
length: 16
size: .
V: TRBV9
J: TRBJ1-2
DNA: TGTGCCAGCAGCGTAGACGGCAGGGGGATTTCGTATGGCTACACCTTC
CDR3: CASSVDGRGISYGYTF

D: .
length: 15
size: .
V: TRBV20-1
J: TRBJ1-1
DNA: TGCAGTGCCCGAAGGGCTCGGTCAGCCGACACTGAAGCTTTCTTT
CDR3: CSARRARSADTEAFF

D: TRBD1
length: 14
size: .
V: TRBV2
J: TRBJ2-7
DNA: TGTGCCAGCACAAGTGGGACAGTCAGCTACGAGCAGTACTTC
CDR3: CASTSGTVSYEQYF

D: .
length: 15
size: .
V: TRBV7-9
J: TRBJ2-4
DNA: TGTGCCAGCAGCCTAACAGGGGAGGTGGAAAACATTCAGTACTTC
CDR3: CASSLTGEVENIQYF

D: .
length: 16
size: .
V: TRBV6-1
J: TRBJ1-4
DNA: TGTGCCAGCAGTGAGAACAGACTAAGGGATAATGAAAAACTGTTTTTT
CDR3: CASSENRLRDNEKLFF

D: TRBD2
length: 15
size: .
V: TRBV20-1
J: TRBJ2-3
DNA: TGCAGTGCTAGAGAAGAGACTAGCACCAGAGATACGCAGTATTTT
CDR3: CSAREETSTRDTQYF

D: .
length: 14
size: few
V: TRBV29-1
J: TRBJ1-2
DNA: TGCAGCGCTCGAGAGGGTCTTGGGGGTTATGGCTACACCTTC
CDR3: CSAREGLGGYGYTF

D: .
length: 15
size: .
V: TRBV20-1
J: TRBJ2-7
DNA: TGCAGTGCTAGAGTGGGGAGAAGCTCCTACAATGAGCAGTACTTC
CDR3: CSARVGRSSYNEQYF

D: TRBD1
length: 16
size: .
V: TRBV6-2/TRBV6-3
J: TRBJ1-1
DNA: TGTGCCAGCCTAGGACCGCCGGGACAGGTGAACACTGAAGCTTTCTTT
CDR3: CASLGPPGQVNTEAFF

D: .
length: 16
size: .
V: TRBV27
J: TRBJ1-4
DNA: TGTGCCAGCAGTTCAGTGTTAAATCGGGGTTTGGGTAAACTGTTTTTT
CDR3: CASSSVLNRGLGKLFF

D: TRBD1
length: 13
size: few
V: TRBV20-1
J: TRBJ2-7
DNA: TGCAGTGTCGGACAGGGATCAGACTACGAGCAGTACTTC
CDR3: CSVGQGSDYEQYF

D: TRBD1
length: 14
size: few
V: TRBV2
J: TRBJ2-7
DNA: TGTGCCAGCAGTGAAGACAGGGGTATCGGCGAGCAGTACTTC
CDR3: CASSEDRGIGEQYF

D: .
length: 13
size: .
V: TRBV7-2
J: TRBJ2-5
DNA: TGTGCCAGCAGCTTACTGGGGGTCGAGACCCAGTACTTC
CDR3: CASSLLGVETQYF

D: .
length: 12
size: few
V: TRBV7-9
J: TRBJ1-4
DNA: TGTGCCAGCAGCCTAATGGATGAAAAACTGTTTTTT
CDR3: CASSLMDEKLFF

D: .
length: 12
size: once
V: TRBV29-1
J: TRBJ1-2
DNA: TGCAGCGTTGAAGTTCCCGACGTCGGCTACACCTTC
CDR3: CSVEVPDVGYTF

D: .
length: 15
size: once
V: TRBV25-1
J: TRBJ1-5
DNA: TGTGCCAGCAGCCAGGGTGCGGGAGTGGGACAGCCCCAGCATTTT
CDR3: CASSQGAGVGQPQHF

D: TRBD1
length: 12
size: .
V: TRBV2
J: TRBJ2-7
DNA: TGTGCCAGCGGACGACAGGGGAGCGAGCAGTACTTC
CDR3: CASGRQGSEQYF

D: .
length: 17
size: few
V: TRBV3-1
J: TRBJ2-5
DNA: TGTGCCAGCAGCCCAGAACGGGTGGGGGTTAACCAAGAGACCCAGTACTTC
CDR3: CASSPERVGVNQETQYF

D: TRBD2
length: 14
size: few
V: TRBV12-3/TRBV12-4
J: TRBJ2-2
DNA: TGTGCCATAACGCGAGGGGAGGGGACCGGGGAGCTGTTTTTT
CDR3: CAITRGEGTGELFF